The 32 T cell receptor beta chains below all came from one sample that was sequenced in a study of glioma-infiltrating T cells after dendritic cell vaccination listed by TCRdb under 2016. Library creation used the immunoSEQ multiplex PCR assay. This is the immuneACCESS table as TCRdb keeps it, with only in-frame sequences that have V and J called. A part of the clones is gone; compared with another copy, unresolved V genes explain less than half, and the rest is unexplained. This sample comprises tens of thousands of clones, about 87% of them detected only once. The top ten clonotypes cover roughly 3.1% of the sample. The sample in question was blood, obtained before dendritic cell vaccination. Source of these receptors: a human donor with glioblastoma.

The chain employs TRBV12-5 and TRBJ2-1, with TRBD2 matching 11 bases. Germline V gives CDR1 LGHNT, CDR2 FRNRAP. This CDR3 spans 13 amino acids. Trimming removed 4 bases from V and 12 bases from J; junction bases left unmatched: 5. The CDR3 bases are TGTGCTAGTGGTTCTAGCGGGAGGCTACGGCAGTTCTTC. It encodes CASGSSGRLRQFF.

The V gene is TRBV6-1, the J gene TRBJ1-5, with D uncertain. There are 14 residues in the CDR3. Germline values: CDR1 MNHNS, CDR2 SASEGT. The V gene lost 7 bases and the J gene lost 2 bases, with 12 bases spanning the gap. The CDR3 loop is CASTPGSGNQPQHF. The CDR3 region has the DNA TGTGCCAGCACCCCGGGGTCTGGCAATCAGCCCCAGCATTTT.

The V gene is TRBV7-9, the J gene TRBJ1-1; D unresolved. CDR1 SEHNR and CDR2 FQNEAQ come from the germline V gene (reference sequence). V lost 5 bases, J lost 5 bases, and 15 bases lay in between. The CDR3 consists of 14 residues. CDR3 sequence reads: CASSPSGRRTEAFF. The CDR3 DNA follows: TGTGCCAGCAGCCCTAGCGGGAGGAGGACTGAAGCTTTCTTT.

V and J are TRBV14 and TRBJ1-2, with a weak D call TRBD1 (6 bases). The germline V gene encodes CDR1 SGHDN and CDR2 FVKESK. The ends were cut back, 1 base at V and 7 bases at J, with 13 bases in the middle. This CDR3 comprises 14 residues. This chain's CDR3 is CASSQVTGSSGYTF. The DNA of the CDR3 is TGTGCCAGCAGCCAAGTAACAGGGTCATCTGGCTACACCTTC.

This rearrangement joins TRBV30 to TRBJ1-4; 7 bases are shared with TRBD1. From germline, CDR1 is GTSNPN and CDR2 SVGIG (reference sequence). J was trimmed by 6 bases and V by 0 bases; bases with no gene match: 7. The length of the CDR3 is 15 residues. Here the CDR3 reads CAWSVPGTDHEKLFF. DNA of the CDR3: TGTGCCTGGAGTGTACCCGGGACAGACCATGAAAAACTGTTTTTT.

J is TRBJ1-6 and V is TRBV19, with a weak D call TRBD1 (5 bases). The CDR3 has 19 residues. V lost 5 bases to trimming and J lost 1 base, with 21 bases between them. Per the germline V gene, CDR1 is LNHDA and CDR2 is SQIVND (reference sequence). CDR3 sequence (DNA): TGTGCCAGTAGTCCAAGCGGGGCCGGGTCATATTCCTATAATTCACCCCTCCACTTT. Its translation: CASSPSGAGSYSYNSPLHF.

The V call is TRBV4-1, the J call TRBJ2-1; possible D gene TRBD2, 7 bases. The germline V gene encodes CDR1 MGHRA and CDR2 YSYEKL. The CDR3 has 15 residues. Trimming removed 4 bases at V and 7 bases at J, with 17 bases between. The CDR3 is CASSPLGAGANEQFF. CDR3 coding DNA: TGCGCCAGCAGCCCCTTGGGGGCGGGAGCGAATGAGCAGTTCTTC.

This rearrangement joins TRBV2 to TRBJ2-2; D gene uncertain. CDR3 size: 14 residues. V gave up 2 bases and J gave up 4 bases, with 8 bases separating them. CDR1 is SNHLY and CDR2 is FYNNEI in the germline V gene. CDR3 loop: CASSEFLSTGELFF. The CDR3 DNA sequence: TGTGCCAGCAGTGAATTCCTGAGCACCGGGGAGCTGTTTTTT.

The chain couples TRBV7-6 to TRBJ2-1; 10 nucleotides agree with TRBD2. The CDR3 has 19 residues. V was pared by 2 bases and J by 0 bases, with 10 bases of the junction left unmatched. Germline-derived CDR1 and CDR2 are SGHVS and FNYEAQ. The CDR3 here is CASSLQRTSGYSSYNEQFF. In DNA, the CDR3 is TGTGCCAGCAGCTTACAAAGGACTAGCGGCTACAGCTCCTACAATGAGCAGTTCTTC.

The rearrangement links TRBV14 to TRBJ2-1; 7 bases map to TRBD2. The CDR3 covers 15 residues. J lost 11 bases, V lost 2 bases, and 12 bases had no gene match. The germline gives CDR1 SGHDN, CDR2 FVKESK. The CDR3: CASSQSTAGDGKQFF. The DNA of the CDR3 is TGTGCCAGCAGCCAATCCACCGCGGGGGACGGCAAGCAGTTCTTC. The variable domain in full, completed from reference TRBV14 and TRBJ2-1, reads EAGVTQFPSHSVIEKGQTVTLRCDPISGHDNLYWYRRVMGKEIKFLLHFVKESKQDESGMPNNRFLAERTGGTYSTLKVQPAELEDSGVYFCASSQSTAGDGKQFFGPGTRLTVL.

The chain is built from TRBV7-2 and TRBJ2-1, with 9 bases lining up with TRBD1. The CDR3 has 15 residues. Trimming cost V 1 base and J 6 bases; bases outside gene matches: 4. Germline lookup yields CDR1 SGHTA and CDR2 FQGNSA. The CDR3 region has the DNA TGTGCCAGCAGCTTAGGGACAGGGGTTTTCAATGAGCAGTTCTTC. Protein product: CASSLGTGVFNEQFF.

V usage is TRBV7-2 and J usage is TRBJ1-2; D perhaps matches TRBD1 (6 bases). From germline, CDR1 is SGHTA and CDR2 FQGNSA. This CDR3 spans 13 amino acids. V was cut by 0 bases and J by 9 bases, with 11 bases left in between. The CDR3, as DNA: TGTGCCAGCAGCTTAGCCCGGACAGACCGCTACACCTTC. This gives the protein CASSLARTDRYTF.

This clone was observed a handful of times. V and J are TRBV27 and TRBJ1-1; the match to TRBD1 covers 7 bases. The V gene's germline CDR1 is MNHEY and CDR2 SMNVEV (reference sequence). V dropped 4 bases and J dropped 6; count of bases not matched to a gene: 8. This CDR3 has 14 amino acids. CDR3 loop: CASSSTRRGAEAFF. The CDR3 DNA reads as TGTGCCAGCAGTTCCACCCGCAGGGGGGCTGAAGCTTTCTTT.

CDR3 residues: CASRGTGSEKLFF. The CDR3 nucleotides read TGTGCCAGCAGGGGGACAGGTAGCGAAAAACTGTTTTTT. The genes are TRBV14 and TRBJ1-4; 8 nucleotides line up with TRBD1. V gave up 6 bases and J gave up 8 bases; unmatched junction bases: 5. Germline CDR1 is SGHDN and CDR2 is FVKESK. This CDR3 comprises 13 residues.

V is TRBV9 and J is TRBJ1-1; no reliable D call. The germline gives CDR1 SGDLS, CDR2 YYNGEE. Between the trimmed V and J ends, which lost 0 bases and 5 bases, there was a span of 11 bases. This CDR3 region has 14 residues. DNA for the CDR3: TGTGCCAGCAGCGTAGCTCAGAGCGAGACTGAAGCTTTCTTT. Translation gives CASSVAQSETEAFF.

The sample holds one count of this clone. The chain joins TRBV18 to TRBJ1-6, with TRBD1 identical over 9 bases. CDR3 length equals 16 residues. The V gene end was trimmed by 2 bases and the J gene end by 10 bases; junction bases not matched to a gene: 9. Germline CDR1 KGHSH, CDR2 LQKENI. CDR3 in DNA: TGTGCCAGCTCACCAGAAGAGACAGGGGGTCTCTCACCCCTCCACTTT. Its protein product is CASSPEETGGLSPLHF. The full variable domain, with the rest looked up from reference TRBV18 and TRBJ1-6, is NAGVMQNPRHLVRRRGQEARLRCSPMKGHSHVYWYRQLPEEGLKFMVYLQKENIIDESGMPKERFSAEFPKEGPSILRIQQVVRGDSAAYFCASSPEETGGLSPLHFGNGTRLTVT.

V gene TRBV7-3 combines with J gene TRBJ1-5; D might be TRBD1 (6 bases). The CDR3 runs to 14 residues. Germline CDR1 SGHTA, CDR2 FQGTGA. V was pared by 5 bases and J by 2 bases, with 10 bases between. The DNA for the CDR3 is TGTGCCAGCAGCACGGGACAAGGCAATCAGCCCCAGCATTTT. Translation gives CASSTGQGNQPQHF. The entire variable domain, with the rest obtained from reference TRBV7-3 and TRBJ1-5, is as follows: GAGVSQTPSNKVTEKGKYVELRCDPISGHTALYWYRQSLGQGPEFLIYFQGTGAADDSGLPNDRFFAVRPEGSVSTLKIQRTERGDSAVYLCASSTGQGNQPQHFGDGTRLSIL.

This clone was recorded once. The genes are TRBV5-4 and TRBJ1-6; D is perhaps TRBD1 (5 bases). The CDR3 extends over 14 amino acids. CDR1 is SGHNT and CDR2 is YYREEE in the germline V gene (reference sequence). Trimming took off 4 bases at V and 9 bases at J, with 14 bases between the two ends. CDR3 sequence (DNA): TGTGCCAGCAGCGCGGGCCCCGGGGGTTCACCCCTCCACTTT. It translates to CASSAGPGGSPLHF. The variable domain in full, completed from reference TRBV5-4 and TRBJ1-6, reads ETGVTQSPTHLIKTRGQQVTLRCSSQSGHNTVSWYQQALGQGPQFIFQYYREEENGRGNFPPRFSGLQFPNYSSELNVNALELDDSALYLCASSAGPGGSPLHFGNGTRLTVT.

The rearrangement links TRBV5-1 to TRBJ2-1; TRBD1 might be the D (5 bases). The germline V and J ends were trimmed by 3 bases and 7 bases, with 20 bases remaining between them. Per the germline V gene, CDR1 is SGHRS and CDR2 is YFSETQ. CDR3 length: 16 amino acids. In DNA, the CDR3 is TGCGCCAGCAGCTGGGCTATTGGGGCTTTAGGAAATGAGCAGTTCTTC. Translating it yields CASSWAIGALGNEQFF.

The chain recombines TRBV5-1 with TRBJ1-2; 8 bases line up with TRBD1. Germline V gene sequence: CDR1 SGHRS, CDR2 YFSETQ. The CDR3 has 13 residues. V was clipped by 0 bases and J by 8 bases; unmatched bases: 3. CDR3 sequence reads: CASSLAGQEGYTF. The CDR3 bases are TGCGCCAGCAGCTTGGCGGGACAGGAGGGCTACACCTTC.

This chain uses TRBV6-1 with TRBJ2-7; 7 nucleotides line up with TRBD1. This CDR3 is built from 14 residues. Germline V gene sequence: CDR1 MNHNS, CDR2 SASEGT. Trimming at V came to 4 bases and at J to 3 bases, leaving 6 bases not matched to a gene. The CDR3 loop is CASSVTGASYEQYF. For the CDR3, the DNA is TGTGCCAGCAGTGTTACAGGGGCGAGCTACGAGCAGTACTTC.

On this clone itself: This same CDR3 is encoded by further DNA sequences in the sample. CDR3 in DNA: TGTGCCAGCAGTCCGGGCTCGACAGGGGGCGGGTTTGGCTACACCTTC. This gives the protein CASSPGSTGGGFGYTF. The chain employs TRBV27 and TRBJ1-2; the match to TRBD1 covers 10 bases. CDR1 is MNHEY and CDR2 is SMNVEV in the germline V gene (reference sequence). The CDR3 totals 16 residues. V was pared by 5 bases and J by 7 bases, with 13 bases of the junction left unmatched.

V is TRBV6-1 and J is TRBJ2-7; possibly TRBD1 for D (6 bases). The germline CDR1 and CDR2 sequences are MNHNS and SASEGT. With 6 bases removed from V and 1 base from J, the gap between germline ends came to 10 bases. CDR3 length: 13 amino acids. This chain's CDR3 is CASRVQGSYEQYF. CDR3 DNA: TGTGCCAGCAGAGTTCAGGGGTCCTACGAGCAGTACTTC.

The V call is TRBV19, the J call TRBJ1-5; D gene unclear. Per germline, CDR1 LNHDA and CDR2 SQIVND (reference sequence). The CDR3 length is 14 residues. V was cut by 5 bases and J by 5 bases, with 13 bases left in between. In DNA form, the CDR3 reads TGTGCCAGTAGTCCAGGCCAGCAACATCAGCCCCAGCATTTT. This gives the protein CASSPGQQHQPQHF.

This CDR3 is CASSIHRDRGEAFF. DNA of the CDR3: TGTGCCAGCAGCATACACCGGGACAGGGGCGAAGCTTTCTTT. The V gene is TRBV11-2, the J gene TRBJ1-1, with 10 bases lining up with TRBD1. The CDR3 spans 14 residues. The ends lost 5 bases at V and 8 bases at J; junction bases unmatched: 8. Germline V CDR1 and CDR2: SGHAT, FQNNGV. The full variable domain, completed using reference TRBV11-2 and TRBJ1-1, is EAGVAQSPRYKIIEKRQSVAFWCNPISGHATLYWYQQILGQGPKLLIQFQNNGVVDDSQLPKDRFSAERLKGVDSTLKIQPAKLEDSAVYLCASSIHRDRGEAFFGQGTRLTVV.

V is TRBV7-6 and J is TRBJ2-2, with a tentative D call TRBD1 (5 bases). The length of the CDR3 is 15 residues. From germline, CDR1 is SGHVS and CDR2 FNYEAQ. Between the trimmed V and J ends, which lost 2 bases and 6 bases, there was a span of 13 bases. This chain's CDR3 is CASSLMSGNSGELFF. The DNA of the CDR3 is TGTGCCAGCAGCTTAATGTCAGGGAATTCCGGGGAGCTGTTTTTT.

The chain has TRBV15 and TRBJ1-1; TRBD1 is a possible D gene (6 bases). The CDR3 sequence is 15 residues long. Germline loops: CDR1 LNHNV, CDR2 YYDKDF (reference sequence). V lost 3 bases and J lost 4, with 15 bases in between. The CDR3 region is CATSSGTTGLTEAFF. CDR3 DNA sequence: TGTGCCACCAGCAGCGGAACCACAGGGCTCACTGAAGCTTTCTTT.

This chain links TRBV7-9 with TRBJ2-7; D is unresolved. The CDR3 covers 13 residues. CDR1 is SEHNR and CDR2 is FQNEAQ in the germline V gene (reference sequence). Deletions cut 2 bases from V and 6 bases from J, with 11 bases between. The CDR3 nucleotides are TGTGCCAGCAGCTTAAGCACTATCGGCGAGCAGTACTTC. This encodes CASSLSTIGEQYF.

This clone was found once. The chain couples TRBV15 to TRBJ2-7; 8 nucleotides line up with TRBD1. With V trimmed by 3 bases and J by 7 bases, 11 bases remained unmatched. This CDR3 has 15 amino acids. CDR1 and CDR2 from the germline V gene are LNHNV and YYDKDF (reference sequence). CDR3 sequence reads: CATSSHIGTGSEQYF. For the CDR3, the DNA is TGTGCCACCAGCAGTCATATAGGGACAGGTTCAGAGCAGTACTTC.

The chain uses TRBV5-1 and TRBJ1-1, with 10 bases aligning to TRBD1. The V gene's germline CDR1 is SGHRS and CDR2 YFSETQ. The CDR3 is made up of 15 amino acids. V lost 4 bases, J lost 11 bases, and 14 bases stayed unmatched. The CDR3 reads CASSPSRDRGPPAFF. The CDR3 DNA is TGCGCCAGCAGCCCGAGCCGGGACAGGGGCCCTCCCGCTTTCTTT.

The V and J genes are TRBV5-1 and TRBJ2-3, with D uncertain. CDR3 length: 17 amino acids. The V and J ends lost 0 bases and 1 base respectively, with 15 bases between them. CDR1 and CDR2 (germline): SGHRS, YFSETQ. The CDR3 loop is CASSLAAGSAGTDTQYF. The CDR3 DNA follows: TGCGCCAGCAGCTTGGCCGCCGGGTCGGCAGGCACAGATACGCAGTATTTT.

This clone was seen only once. This rearrangement joins TRBV9 to TRBJ1-1, with D perhaps TRBD1 (6 bases). The V and J ends lost 3 bases and 4 bases respectively, with 16 bases between them. CDR1 is SGDLS and CDR2 is YYNGEE in the germline V gene. The CDR3 consists of 15 residues. In DNA, the CDR3 is TGTGCCAGCAGCGCAGGGGACCCCCCAGGCACTGAAGCTTTCTTT. It yields the protein CASSAGDPPGTEAFF.